This TCR beta chain was sequenced for a study of blood T cell repertoires in COVID-19. Study information: Acute and convalescent COVID-19 samples came from the United States, Italy and Spain.

This clone was seen only a few times. Assay used: immunoSEQ multiplex PCR; TCRdb lists only in-frame clones, some missing. The sample has around 160,000 clones, roughly 88% seen once. The sequenced material came from PBMCs or T cells enriched from blood (not recorded which). The source is a woman in her twenties or thirties with acute COVID-19.

CDR3 nucleotide sequence: TGTGCCAGCAGTTTATCGGATACAAGGACAGGGGATTACAATGAGCAGTTCTTC. Amino acids: CASSLSDTRTGDYNEQFF. The J gene is TRBJ2-1, the V gene TRBV27, with 9 bases that match TRBD1. The germline CDR1 and CDR2 sequences are MNHEY and SMNVEV (reference sequence). This CDR3 has 18 amino acids. Unmatched junction bases numbered 10, after V lost 0 bases and J lost 4 bases.